The next 8 T cell receptor beta chains were all read from a single sample in a study of vaccination effects on CD4 cells after COVID-19. No antigen has been identified for these receptors. After expansion with viral peptide pools in the ViraFEST assay, antigen-specific CD4+ T cells were sequenced. Having been cultured for 10 days, the cells underwent CD4+ T cell isolation. Participants each got two BNT162b2 or mRNA-1273 vaccine doses. Only in-frame clones appear in the TCRdb table, and some are missing; sequencing was by immunoSEQ multiplex PCR. The table shows 57,000 or so clones, with about three quarters occurring only once. The sequencing used CD4+ T cells from PBMCs cultured with HCoV-229E spike peptides, collected after COVID-19 vaccination. The receptor set was obtained from a human donor who received a COVID-19 vaccine.

The chain carries TRBV5-8 and TRBJ1-4; D remains unclear. Trimming removed 0 bases at V and 8 bases at J, with 17 bases between. Germline V gives CDR1 SGHTS, CDR2 YDEGEE. The CDR3 contains 16 residues. CDR3 protein: CASSLAWATWEEKLFF. CDR3 bases: TGTGCCAGCAGCTTGGCCTGGGCGACGTGGGAGGAAAAACTGTTTTTT. Using reference TRBV5-8 and TRBJ1-4 for the parts outside the CDR3, the full variable domain is EAGVTQSPTHLIKTRGQQATLRCSPISGHTSVYWYQQALGLGLQFLLWYDEGEERNRGNFPPRFSGRQFPNYSSELNVNALELEDSALYLCASSLAWATWEEKLFFGSGTQLSVL.

This chain uses TRBV5-8 with TRBJ1-6; 9 positions agree with TRBD1. The V gene's germline CDR1 is SGHTS and CDR2 YDEGEE. V lost 1 base to trimming and J lost 6 bases; unmatched junction nucleotides: 5. The CDR3 extends over 16 amino acids. The CDR3 loop reads CASSLPGQGINSPLHF. CDR3 coding DNA: TGTGCCAGCAGCTTGCCCGGACAGGGGATTAATTCACCCCTCCACTTT.

This clone was counted between two and nine times. The J gene is TRBJ1-5, the V gene TRBV2; 9 positions agree with TRBD1. This CDR3 has 16 amino acids. The germline CDR1 and CDR2 sequences are SNHLY and FYNNEI. Trimming at V came to 8 bases and at J to 0 bases, leaving 8 bases not matched to a gene. CDR3 coding DNA: TGTGCCAGCGGGGACAGGGCGGTGGGTAGCAATCAGCCCCAGCATTTT. This encodes CASGDRAVGSNQPQHF. The entire variable domain, with the rest obtained from reference TRBV2 and TRBJ1-5, is as follows: EPEVTQTPSHQVTQMGQEVILRCVPISNHLYFYWYRQILGQKVEFLVSFYNNEISEKSEIFDDQFSVERPDGSNFTLKIRSTKLEDSAMYFCASGDRAVGSNQPQHFGDGTRLSIL.

V gene TRBV11-2 combines with J gene TRBJ2-7, with TRBD2 identical over 7 bases. Trimming at V came to 1 base and at J to 1 base, leaving 13 bases not matched to a gene. Germline values: CDR1 SGHAT, CDR2 FQNNGV. The CDR3 consists of 18 residues. DNA of the CDR3: TGTGCCAGCAGCTTAGCGGGCATGGAGCGGGGCGAATCCTACGAGCAGTACGTC. Translating it yields CASSLAGMERGESYEQYV.

This clone was seen more than once but under ten times. The chain joins TRBV5-5 to TRBJ1-3, with D maybe TRBD1 (6 bases). V lost 2 bases and J 2 bases, leaving 11 bases between the germline ends. Germline CDR1 reads SGHKS; CDR2 reads YYEKEE (reference sequence). This CDR3 region has 15 residues. CDR3 residues: CASSFSGEAGNTIYF. CDR3 DNA sequence: TGTGCCAGCAGCTTTTCAGGGGAGGCTGGAAACACCATATATTTT.

This rearrangement joins TRBV27 to TRBJ2-4, with D possibly called TRBD1 or TRBD2 (5 bases each). CDR3 length: 15 amino acids. With 5 bases removed from V and 3 bases from J, the gap between germline ends came to 14 bases. Germline V gene lookup returns CDR1 MNHEY and CDR2 SMNVEV (reference sequence). The CDR3: CASSPQARGKNIQYF. The CDR3 DNA reads TGTGCCAGCAGTCCACAGGCGAGGGGCAAAAACATTCAGTACTTC.

The rearrangement links TRBV19 to TRBJ2-2; the D gene is possibly TRBD2 (6 bases). Germline CDR1 LNHDA, CDR2 SQIVND (reference sequence). V was shortened by 0 bases and J by 7 bases, with 18 bases between the two germline ends. The CDR3 extends over 17 amino acids. CDR3 DNA sequence: TGTGCCAGTAGTATAGAGGGGAACGGGGGATTCATCGGGGAGCTGTTTTTT. Amino acids: CASSIEGNGGFIGELFF. Complete variable domain (other parts from reference TRBV19 and TRBJ2-2): DGGITQSPKYLFRKEGQNVTLSCEQNLNHDAMYWYRQDPGQGLRLIYYSQIVNDFQKGDIAEGYSVSREKKESFPLTVTSAQKNPTAFYLCASSIEGNGGFIGELFFGEGSRLTVL.

The V gene is TRBV2, the J gene TRBJ1-1; D is undetermined. The CDR3 contains 12 residues. Germline assignment: CDR1 SNHLY and CDR2 FYNNEI. V was trimmed by 9 bases and J by 4 bases, leaving 12 bases between them. The CDR3 region is CASGRLSTEAFF. Here the CDR3 DNA reads TGTGCCAGTGGACGGTTGTCCACTGAAGCTTTCTTT.